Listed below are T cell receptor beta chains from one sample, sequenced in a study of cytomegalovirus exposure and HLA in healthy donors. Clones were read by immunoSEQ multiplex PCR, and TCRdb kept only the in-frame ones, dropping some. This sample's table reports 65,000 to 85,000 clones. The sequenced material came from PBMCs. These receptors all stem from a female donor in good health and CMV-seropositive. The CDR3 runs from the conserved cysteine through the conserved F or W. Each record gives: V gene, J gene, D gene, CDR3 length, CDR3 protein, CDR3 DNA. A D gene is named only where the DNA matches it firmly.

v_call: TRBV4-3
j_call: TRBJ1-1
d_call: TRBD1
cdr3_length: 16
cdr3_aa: CASSQAGQGMNTEAFF
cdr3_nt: TGCGCCAGCAGCCAAGCGGGACAGGGGATGAACACTGAAGCTTTCTTT

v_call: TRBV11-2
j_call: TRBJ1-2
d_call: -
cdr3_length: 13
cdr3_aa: CASSWGEGYGYTF
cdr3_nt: TGTGCCAGCAGCTGGGGGGAAGGATATGGCTACACCTTC

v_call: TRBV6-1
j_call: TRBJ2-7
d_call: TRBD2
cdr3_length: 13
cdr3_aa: CASRGLVAYEQYF
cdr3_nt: TGTGCCAGCAGGGGACTAGTAGCCTACGAGCAGTACTTC

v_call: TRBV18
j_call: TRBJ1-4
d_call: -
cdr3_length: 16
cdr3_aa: CASSPQLRGEWEKLFF
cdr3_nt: TGTGCCAGCTCACCGCAATTGAGAGGAGAGTGGGAAAAACTGTTTTTT

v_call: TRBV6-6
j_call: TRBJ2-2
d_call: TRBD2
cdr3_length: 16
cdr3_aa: CASSYSAGGPTGELFF
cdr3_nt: TGTGCCAGCAGTTACTCGGCGGGGGGGCCCACCGGGGAGCTGTTTTTT

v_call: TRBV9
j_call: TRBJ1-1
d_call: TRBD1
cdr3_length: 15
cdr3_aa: CASSAQTGVNTEAFF
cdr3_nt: TGTGCCAGCAGCGCCCAGACAGGGGTGAACACTGAAGCTTTCTTT

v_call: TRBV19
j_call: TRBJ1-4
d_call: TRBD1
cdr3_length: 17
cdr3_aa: CASSIRWTGGFNEKLFF
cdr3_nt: TGTGCCAGTAGTATTCGGTGGACAGGGGGCTTCAATGAAAAACTGTTTTTT

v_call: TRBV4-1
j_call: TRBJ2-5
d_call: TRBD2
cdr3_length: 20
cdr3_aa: CASSLWPVEGAGGGQETQYF
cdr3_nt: TGCGCCAGCAGCCTCTGGCCCGTCGAAGGGGCGGGAGGGGGACAAGAGACCCAGTACTTC

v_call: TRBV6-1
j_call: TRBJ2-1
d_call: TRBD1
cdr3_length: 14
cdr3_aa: CASTRDRGDNEQFF
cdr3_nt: TGTGCCAGCACCCGGGACAGGGGGGACAATGAGCAGTTCTTC

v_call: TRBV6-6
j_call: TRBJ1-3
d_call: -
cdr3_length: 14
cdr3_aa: CASGIRAAGNTIYF
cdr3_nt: TGTGCCAGCGGGATCAGGGCGGCTGGAAACACCATATATTTT

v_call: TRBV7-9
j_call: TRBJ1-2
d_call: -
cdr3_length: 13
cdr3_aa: CASSNTLTVGYTF
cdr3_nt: TGTGCCAGCAGCAACACCCTTACAGTCGGCTACACCTTC

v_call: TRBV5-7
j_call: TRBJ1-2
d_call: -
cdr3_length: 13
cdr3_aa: CASIADVNYGYTF
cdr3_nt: TGTGCCAGCATCGCGGATGTTAACTATGGCTACACCTTC